Each of the 26 T cell receptor beta chains below was sequenced from the same sample in a study of blood T cell repertoires in COVID-19. Clones were read by immunoSEQ multiplex PCR, and TCRdb kept only the in-frame ones, dropping some. Of roughly 120,000 clones listed, roughly 74% are singletons. The sample was peripheral blood. These receptors all come from an older man with COVID-19, enrolled during active disease.

The chain is built from TRBV7-9 and TRBJ1-2, with D possibly matching TRBD1 (6 bases). Between the trimmed V and J ends, which lost 5 bases and 4 bases, there was a span of 11 bases. CDR3 size: 13 residues. Germline V CDR1 and CDR2: SEHNR, FQNEAQ (reference sequence). CDR3 in DNA: TGTGCCAGCAGCGCGGAGACAGGCTATGGCTACACCTTC. Translating it yields CASSAETGYGYTF.

The V and J genes are TRBV5-4 and TRBJ2-7; 9 positions match TRBD1. The V gene's germline CDR1 is SGHNT and CDR2 YYREEE (reference sequence). CDR3 size: 14 residues. Trimming cost V 4 bases and J 3 bases; bases outside gene matches: 5. CDR3 protein: CASSPQDRGYEQYF. In DNA, the CDR3 is TGTGCCAGCAGCCCACAGGACAGGGGCTACGAGCAGTACTTC.

The gene calls are TRBV11-2 and TRBJ2-5; 7 bases line up with TRBD1. V was pared by 5 bases and J by 5 bases, with 11 bases of the junction left unmatched. The germline CDR1 and CDR2 sequences are SGHAT and FQNNGV. The CDR3 extends over 15 amino acids. CDR3 DNA sequence: TGTGCCAGCAGCCCCGGAGAGGGGGCCTATGAGACCCAGTACTTC. It specifies CASSPGEGAYETQYF.

V and J are TRBV5-1 and TRBJ2-5, with TRBD1 identical over 8 bases. Per the germline V gene, CDR1 is SGHRS and CDR2 is YFSETQ. J gave up 4 bases and V 3 bases, and 5 bases lay outside the gene matches. This CDR3 has 14 amino acids. The CDR3 loop reads CASSSTGGLETQYF. The CDR3 DNA sequence: TGCGCCAGCAGCTCCACAGGGGGTTTAGAGACCCAGTACTTC.

The V gene is TRBV28, the J gene TRBJ1-5; 10 bases agree with TRBD1. The ends lost 6 bases at V and 2 bases at J; junction bases unmatched: 4. The germline gives CDR1 MDHEN, CDR2 SYDVKM. The CDR3 is 15 residues long. CDR3 nucleotides: TGTGCCAGCAGGGCCGGGACAGGGGGCAATCAGCCCCAGCATTTT. Protein sequence: CASRAGTGGNQPQHF.

J is TRBJ2-1 and V is TRBV7-2; 7 bases match TRBD2. The V gene's germline CDR1 is SGHTA and CDR2 FQGNSA. There are 14 residues in the CDR3. V shed 3 bases, J shed 4 bases, and the junction held 3 bases outside the gene matches. In nucleotides, the CDR3 is TGTGCCAGCAGCTTGATAGCGGGTTACAATGAGCAGTTCTTC. Translated: CASSLIAGYNEQFF.

The rearrangement links TRBV9 to TRBJ2-7; 7 nucleotides align to TRBD2. Looked up from germline, CDR1 is SGDLS and CDR2 is YYNGEE. CDR3 length equals 13 residues. After removal of 3 bases from V and 3 bases from J, the junction contained 3 bases not matched to a gene. The CDR3 nucleotides read TGTGCCAGCAGCGCGGGACTATACTACGAGCAGTACTTC. It codes for CASSAGLYYEQYF.

V usage is TRBV5-1 and J usage is TRBJ2-6, with 8 bases identical to TRBD1. Germline CDR1 is SGHRS and CDR2 is YFSETQ. This CDR3 has 16 residues. J gave up 4 bases and V 3 bases, and 6 bases lay outside the gene matches. The CDR3 DNA reads TGCGCCAGCAGCTACTCGACAGGGGCCGGGGCCAACGTCCTGACTTTC. Translating it yields CASSYSTGAGANVLTF. The full variable domain, with the rest looked up from reference TRBV5-1 and TRBJ2-6, is KAGVTQTPRYLIKTRGQQVTLSCSPISGHRSVSWYQQTPGQGLQFLFEYFSETQRNKGNFPGRFSGRQFSNSRSEMNVSTLELGDSALYLCASSYSTGAGANVLTFGAGSRLTVL.

The genes are TRBV20-1 and TRBJ2-7, with D unclear. The CDR3 runs 10 residues. Trimming stripped 5 bases from V and 7 bases from J, with 9 bases between. Germline V gives CDR1 DFQATT, CDR2 SNEGSKA (reference sequence). The CDR3 reads CSALETEQYF. CDR3 nucleotide sequence: TGCAGTGCTCTGGAGACGGAGCAGTACTTC.

The chain is built from TRBV5-5 and TRBJ1-6; 8 positions agree with TRBD1. Unmatched junction bases numbered 13, after V lost 1 base and J lost 10 bases. Looked up from germline, CDR1 is SGHKS and CDR2 is YYEKEE (reference sequence). CDR3 length: 17 amino acids. The CDR3 DNA reads TGTGCCAGCAGCTTGTCGCAACAGGGGGTTATGGGGTCACCCCTCCACTTT. This gives the protein CASSLSQQGVMGSPLHF.

The rearrangement links TRBV5-8 to TRBJ2-2, with a weak D call TRBD1 (5 bases). The V end was cut by 3 bases, the J end by 1 base, with 7 bases between. Germline V gene data show CDR1 as SGHTS and CDR2 as YDEGEE. The CDR3 runs to 14 residues. The CDR3 DNA reads TGTGCCAGCAGCTACCAGGGGAACACCGGGGAGCTGTTTTTT. Its translation is CASSYQGNTGELFF.

The chain is built from TRBV5-1 and TRBJ1-3, with unresolved D. V lost 3 bases and J 2 bases, leaving 9 bases between the germline ends. The CDR3 spans 14 residues. CDR1 is SGHRS and CDR2 is YFSETQ in the germline V gene. The CDR3 DNA follows: TGCGCCAGCAGCTCGACGGGAGCTGGAAACACCATATATTTT. This gives the protein CASSSTGAGNTIYF.

This chain joins TRBV5-5 and TRBJ2-3, with D maybe TRBD1 (5 bases). Germline V gene data show CDR1 as SGHKS and CDR2 as YYEKEE (reference sequence). This CDR3 has 16 residues. Trimming pared 0 bases from V and 0 bases from J, leaving 11 bases between. The DNA of the CDR3 is TGTGCCAGCAGCTTGGAGTGGGGCGGAAGCACAGATACGCAGTATTTT. This gives the protein CASSLEWGGSTDTQYF.

This clone was detected once. The chain employs TRBV5-1 and TRBJ2-1; D possibly corresponds to TRBD1 (6 bases). CDR3 length: 14 residues. Germline CDR1 and CDR2: SGHRS and YFSETQ. Trimming removed 0 bases at V and 5 bases at J, with 9 bases between. DNA of the CDR3: TGCGCCAGCAGCTTGGGGACAGTTAACAATGAGCAGTTCTTC. It translates to CASSLGTVNNEQFF.

V and J are TRBV6-6 and TRBJ2-1; 9 nucleotides match TRBD2. The CDR3 loop spans 16 amino acids. CDR1 is MNHNY and CDR2 is SVGAGI in the germline V gene (reference sequence). V lost 5 bases to trimming and J lost 5 bases; unmatched junction nucleotides: 10. The CDR3 is CASSPHPAGGDNEQFF. The CDR3 DNA follows: TGTGCCAGCAGTCCCCATCCGGCGGGAGGGGACAATGAGCAGTTCTTC.

This clone was seen only once. This chain links TRBV4-3 with TRBJ2-2; D is possibly TRBD1 (6 bases). Germline CDR1 is LGHNA and CDR2 is YSLEER. V lost 1 base, J lost 5 bases, and 14 bases lay in between. The length of the CDR3 is 16 residues. The CDR3 is CASSQAADRLTGELFF. The CDR3 coding sequence is TGCGCCAGCAGCCAAGCCGCCGACAGGCTAACCGGGGAGCTGTTTTTT.

The rearrangement links TRBV7-2 to TRBJ1-3, with D perhaps matching TRBD1 (5 bases). V lost 4 bases and J 4 bases, leaving 17 bases between the germline ends. Germline assignment: CDR1 SGHTA and CDR2 FQGNSA. The CDR3 consists of 16 residues. Written as DNA, the CDR3 is TGTGCCAGCAGCTCCTACCCGGGACTACTAGGAAACACCATATATTTT. Protein sequence: CASSSYPGLLGNTIYF. Combining the CDR3 with reference TRBV7-2 and TRBJ1-3 gives the whole variable domain GAGVSQSPSNKVTEKGKDVELRCDPISGHTALYWYRQSLGQGLEFLIYFQGNSAPDKSGLPSDRFSAERTGGSVSTLTIQRTQQEDSAVYLCASSSYPGLLGNTIYFGEGSWLTVV.

The V gene is TRBV5-1, the J gene TRBJ2-1; the match to TRBD2 covers 11 bases. The V segment lost 0 bases and the J segment 8 bases; nucleotides outside the gene matches: 7. The V gene's germline CDR1 is SGHRS and CDR2 YFSETQ. This CDR3 region has 16 residues. The chain's CDR3 is CASSLATSGGRDEQFF. In DNA form, the CDR3 reads TGCGCCAGCAGCTTGGCCACTAGCGGGGGACGGGATGAGCAGTTCTTC.

The chain recombines TRBV5-6 with TRBJ2-7; 12 bases fit TRBD2. This CDR3 is 14 amino acids long. V lost 0 bases to trimming and J lost 5 bases; unmatched junction nucleotides: 0. The germline gives CDR1 SGHDT, CDR2 YYEEEE. CDR3 nucleotide sequence: TGTGCCAGCAGCTTGGGACTAGCGGGAGACGAGCAGTACTTC. It specifies CASSLGLAGDEQYF.

In its sample, this clone was seen once. V gene TRBV28 combines with J gene TRBJ1-5; 9 bases map to TRBD1. J was trimmed by 4 bases and V by 4 bases; bases with no gene match: 5. The V gene's germline CDR1 is MDHEN and CDR2 SYDVKM. There are 15 residues in the CDR3. This CDR3 is CASSSSGTGNQPQHF. The CDR3 coding sequence is TGTGCCAGCAGTTCATCCGGGACAGGGAATCAGCCCCAGCATTTT.

V and J are TRBV11-2 and TRBJ2-1; 11 nucleotides align to TRBD2. Germline trimming cut 2 bases from V and 4 bases from J; bases unmatched to any gene: 13. The CDR3 length is 19 residues. CDR1 and CDR2 from the germline V gene are SGHAT and FQNNGV. This CDR3 reads CASSLTHVAGGWGYNEQFF. In DNA form, the CDR3 reads TGTGCCAGCAGCTTAACACACGTAGCGGGAGGGTGGGGGTACAATGAGCAGTTCTTC.

This chain uses TRBV5-1 with TRBJ2-3; 9 nucleotides match TRBD2. The V gene's germline CDR1 is SGHRS and CDR2 YFSETQ. The CDR3 spans 15 residues. With 4 bases clipped from V and 2 bases from J, the junction kept 5 bases outside the gene matches. The CDR3 DNA reads TGCGCCAGCAGCCAAGGACTAGCGCTCACAGATACGCAGTATTTT. Amino acid sequence: CASSQGLALTDTQYF.

This sequence joins TRBV9 and TRBJ1-2, with D possibly matching TRBD1 (6 bases). Trimming removed 4 bases from V and 7 bases from J, with 20 bases in between. This CDR3 spans 15 amino acids. Germline V gene data show CDR1 as SGDLS and CDR2 as YYNGEE. Written as DNA, the CDR3 is TGTGCCAGCAGCCTCAACTGGGGGCAGGATAGTGGCTACACCTTC. This encodes CASSLNWGQDSGYTF.

This clone was seen a handful of times. This chain joins TRBV7-6 and TRBJ2-1; TRBD2 matches 11 bases. The CDR3 spans 15 residues. Germline lookup yields CDR1 SGHVS and CDR2 FNYEAQ. V shed 9 bases, J shed 7 bases, and the junction held 11 bases outside the gene matches. CDR3 coding DNA: TGTGCCAGTCAAGACCCGGGACTAGCGGAAAATGAGCAGTTCTTC. This sequence encodes CASQDPGLAENEQFF.

CDR3 protein: CAWSIAGGSYEQYF. The CDR3 region has the DNA TGTGCCTGGAGTATAGCGGGAGGGTCCTACGAGCAGTACTTC. The chain is built from TRBV30 and TRBJ2-7; 11 nucleotides line up with TRBD2. From germline, CDR1 is GTSNPN and CDR2 SVGIG (reference sequence). The CDR3 runs 14 residues. The V and J ends lost 2 bases and 1 base, in that order; junction bases with no gene match: 1.

The rearrangement links TRBV29-1 to TRBJ2-1; 7 bases agree with TRBD1. Germline trimming cut 3 bases from V and 6 bases from J; bases unmatched to any gene: 8. Germline V gives CDR1 SQVTM, CDR2 ANQGSEA. There are 14 residues in the CDR3. The CDR3 nucleotides read TGCAGCGTTGATTGGGACAGTCTGCTCAATGAGCAGTTCTTC. It codes for CSVDWDSLLNEQFF.